This T cell receptor beta chain stems from a study of shared T cell receptors in the human thymus. The table came from immunoSEQ multiplex PCR; TCRdb's copy has only in-frame clones and leaves some out. The sample includes 700,000 or so clones, 70% to 90% seen only once; the top ten take roughly 0.01%. This CDR3 has 17 residues. The V end lost 6 bases, the J end lost 1 base, and 19 bases lay between the germline ends. Germline assignment: CDR1 SGHAT and CDR2 FQNNGV. The same data also went into a second study, on human thymus T cells.

The rearrangement uses TRBV11-2 and TRBJ2-1, with D possibly being TRBD1 (6 bases). The receptor comes from a girl under three years old with a congenital heart defect. Sequencing used thymocytes. The CDR3 protein is CASSKQPGHRSYNEQFF. CDR3 nucleotides: TGTGCCAGCAGTAAACAACCGGGACATCGTTCCTACAATGAGCAGTTCTTC.